This TCR beta chain comes out of a study of cytomegalovirus exposure and HLA in healthy donors. The PCR ran on 60 Vbeta and 13 Jbeta primers. Data came from immunoSEQ multiplex PCR; TCRdb stores just in-frame clones and leaves some out. The sample gives some 150,000 clones, roughly 76% of which show up once; roughly 4.4% is in the top ten. The study, taken as a whole, reports: HLA restriction was apparent for most CMV-associated TCR beta chains in a later analysis. In a later analysis, donors in an Asian-associated ancestry cluster reportedly had fewer N-insertions in productive TCRs than the cohort mean. Later analysis associated a missense DCLRE1C variant with TCR beta V- and J-gene trimming.

Note on this clone: What it binds is unknown.

The receptor was isolated from a woman younger than 35 in good health and CMV-seropositive. Sequenced material: PBMCs.

The DNA for the CDR3 is TGCGCCAGCAGCCAAGATTTAGGACAGGGGAATGAAAAACTGTTTTTT. Translating it yields CASSQDLGQGNEKLFF. The chain recombines TRBV4-3 with TRBJ1-4; 9 bases align to TRBD1. J gave up 5 bases and V 0 bases, and 4 bases lay outside the gene matches. CDR1 LGHNA and CDR2 YSLEER come from the germline V gene. This CDR3 is 16 amino acids long.